The sequence of this T cell receptor (beta chain) was determined in a study of shared clonotypes between healthy human individuals. Every subset's genomic DNA went evenly onto several immunoSEQ plates. Assay used: immunoSEQ multiplex PCR; TCRdb lists only in-frame clones, some missing. Here the sample spans roughly 2.2 million clones, approximately 93% being singletons. CD4+ cell separation produced CD45RA+ naive and CD45RA-negative memory subsets. This clone showed up just once. Germline values: CDR1 SGHNT, CDR2 YYREEE (reference sequence). Between the trimmed V and J ends, which lost 1 base and 1 base, there was a span of 9 bases. This CDR3 region has 15 residues.

The chain combines TRBV5-4 with TRBJ2-4; possibly TRBD2 for D (5 bases). Sequenced material: naive CD4+ T cells from PBMCs. Stated subset: CD45RA+ positively selected. The TCR comes from a man aged 18 to 29 in good health. Some clones in this sample may be carry-over from other donors' samples. The CDR3: CASSLFRGAKNIQYF. The CDR3 coding sequence is TGTGCCAGCAGCTTGTTTCGGGGTGCCAAAAACATTCAGTACTTC.